The 9 T cell receptor beta chains listed next were all sequenced from one sample in a study of CD8+ T cells in alopecia areata. Described treatment: oral pan-JAK inhibitor, 5-10 mg twice daily. The authors extracted RNA and reverse transcribed it into cDNA as the sequencing template. Measured with immunoSEQ multiplex PCR; TCRdb has only the in-frame clones, and not every one. The sample lists hundreds of thousands of clones; 50% to 75% were seen once. Sequences were derived from CD4+ T cells sorted from blood, sampled at week 52, from a patient treated with tofacitinib. The source is a human donor with alopecia areata.

V usage is TRBV29-1 and J usage is TRBJ2-5, with 9 bases identical to TRBD1. V was clipped by 6 bases and J by 5 bases; unmatched bases: 7. The CDR3 loop spans 13 amino acids. Germline CDR1 reads SQVTM; CDR2 reads ANQGSEA. The CDR3 bases are TGCAGCGTGGACGGGACAGGGCGGGAGACCCAGTACTTC. Protein product: CSVDGTGRETQYF. The complete variable domain, with remaining parts taken from reference TRBV29-1 and TRBJ2-5, reads SAVISQKPSRDICQRGTSLTIQCQVDSQVTMMFWYRQQPGQSLTLIATANQGSEATYESGFVIDKFPISRPNLTFSTLTVSNMSPEDSSIYLCSVDGTGRETQYFGPGTRLLVL.

The chain recombines TRBV25-1 with TRBJ2-5; D may be TRBD1 (6 bases). The CDR3 has 16 amino acids. CDR1 and CDR2 (germline): MGHDK, SYGVNS. Trimming shortened V by 1 base and J by 6 bases, and 18 bases separated the two germline ends. CDR3 bases: TGTGCCAGCAGTGAATGGGGACACCCTAGCTCGAAGACCCAGTACTTC. This sequence encodes CASSEWGHPSSKTQYF.

This clone came up a few times. The V call is TRBV4-3, the J call TRBJ2-2, with D perhaps matching TRBD2 (5 bases). Per germline, CDR1 LGHNA and CDR2 YSLEER. CDR3 length: 17 amino acids. V lost 3 bases to trimming and J lost 1 base, with 15 bases between them. The CDR3 coding sequence is TGCGCCAGCAGCCATCCCTCGGCGGGCAGGAACACCGGGGAGCTGTTTTTT. It is translated as CASSHPSAGRNTGELFF.

The chain recombines TRBV30 with TRBJ1-5; D perhaps matches TRBD1 (6 bases). The germline CDR1 and CDR2 sequences are GTSNPN and SVGIG (reference sequence). The CDR3 loop spans 15 amino acids. V was cut by 0 bases and J by 7 bases, with 16 bases left in between. CDR3 in DNA: TGTGCCTGGAGTGTAAAAGGCAGGGGAGGACAGCCCCAGCATTTT. Its protein is CAWSVKGRGGQPQHF.

This clone is a singleton in its sample. The rearrangement links TRBV19 to TRBJ1-1; maybe TRBD1 (6 bases). The CDR3 loop spans 12 amino acids. V gave up 6 bases and J gave up 6 bases, with 11 bases separating them. The germline V gene has CDR1 LNHDA and CDR2 SQIVND (reference sequence). DNA for the CDR3: TGTGCCAGTAGCCCGGGGGGCCCTGAAGCTTTCTTT. Translating it yields CASSPGGPEAFF.

The genes are TRBV30 and TRBJ2-7; a possible D gene is TRBD1 (7 bases). The CDR3 is 12 residues long. V was shortened by 4 bases and J by 10 bases, with 17 bases between the two germline ends. CDR1 is GTSNPN and CDR2 is SVGIG in the germline V gene (reference sequence). The CDR3 sequence is CAWIGGQSRQYF. In DNA form, the CDR3 reads TGTGCCTGGATCGGGGGACAGAGTAGACAGTACTTC. Looking up the rest from reference TRBV30 and TRBJ2-7 gives the full variable domain: SQTIHQWPATLVQPVGSPLSLECTVEGTSNPNLYWYRQAAGRGLQLLFYSVGIGQISSEVPQNLSASRPQDRQFILSSKKLLLSDSGFYLCAWIGGQSRQYFGPGTRLTVT.

This clone has a handful of counts. The chain carries TRBV29-1 and TRBJ2-3, with 12 bases matching TRBD2. The CDR3 covers 13 residues. The germline V gene encodes CDR1 SQVTM and CDR2 ANQGSEA. Trimming took 7 bases from V and 4 from J; bases not matched to a gene: 3. DNA for the CDR3: TGCAGCGCCCTAGCGGGGGGGTCAGATACGCAGTATTTT. Its protein is CSALAGGSDTQYF.

The chain joins TRBV6-1 to TRBJ2-6, with D maybe TRBD1 (6 bases). Germline assignment: CDR1 MNHNS and CDR2 SASEGT. V lost 6 bases, J lost 2 bases, and 11 bases lay in between. The CDR3 loop spans 15 amino acids. CDR3 nucleotides: TGTGCCAGCAGAGTACAGGGAACTGGGGCCAACGTCCTGACTTTC. This sequence encodes CASRVQGTGANVLTF.

This clone appeared a few times. The J gene is TRBJ1-1, the V gene TRBV18; D not resolved. The germline CDR1 and CDR2 sequences are KGHSH and LQKENI. The CDR3 totals 12 residues. V lost 2 bases and J lost 7, with 8 bases in between. CDR3 amino acids: CASSPSQVEAFF. CDR3 nucleotides: TGTGCCAGCTCACCAAGCCAGGTTGAAGCTTTCTTT.